This TCR beta chain emerged from a study of graft-versus-host responses after intestinal transplantation. Looking at the study overall: Multivisceral, liver-intestinal, or isolated intestinal transplants were performed in recipients.

The CDR3 consists of 13 residues. CDR1 and CDR2 from the germline V gene are MNHEY and SVGAGI. Trimming removed 7 bases from V and 1 base from J, with 10 bases in between. To note about this clone: As yet, its antigen is unknown.

Generated by immunoSEQ multiplex PCR, the TCRdb table keeps only in-frame clones and is missing some. This sample has more than 85,000 clones, with over 85% found just once. The receptor's source is a human donor who received an intestinal transplant. V usage is TRBV6-5 and J usage is TRBJ1-1; the D is unclear. Source: unstimulated CD8+ T cells sorted from spleen or lymph node cells, taken before intestinal transplant. The CDR3, as DNA: TGTGCCAGCACCGGTATCCGGAACACTGAAGCTTTCTTT. It encodes CASTGIRNTEAFF.